The text below deals with one TCR beta chain. The antigen it recognizes is unknown. No quality values exist for individual bases; no much larger clone is one base distant. According to the germline V gene, CDR1 reads SGHAT and CDR2 reads FQNNGV. V trim: 5 bases; J trim: 2 bases; unmatched bases: 12. The CDR3 starts with the cysteine, ends with the phenylalanine, and has 19 residues. The retained sequence is limited to the CDR3, 57 bases, with the frame set at the first base. Libraries were built with PCR. Data came from an Illumina HiSeq 2500. TCR library preparation used molecular barcoding, with unique molecular identifiers applied to normalize quantification of the TCRbeta repertoire. TCRdb trimmed the raw reads at Q25, called clones with MiXCR and kept productive beta chains. Entries are consolidated by CDR3 protein sequence, retaining the most common genes and DNA. The sample table records 400,000 to 450,000 distinct CDR3 sequences; roughly 44% of these occur just once. Approximately 30% of the sample belongs to the ten largest clones.

The sample's treatment or condition label is to be understood as: allogeneic hematopoietic cell transplantation with graft depleted of TCRalphabeta T cells and CD19 B cells. Transplant recipients were children who received TCRalphabeta/CD19-depleted allogeneic hematopoietic cell grafts. This entry comes from a study of T-cell reconstitution after alpha-beta-depleted transplantation in children (dated by TCRdb to between 2015 and 2016). Concerning the study at large: The study quantitatively tracked T-cell immune reconstitution after TCRalphabeta/CD19-depleted allogeneic hematopoietic cell transplantation in children using TCR repertoire profiling.

Results and caveats for the whole study, not just this receptor: The high TCRbeta diversity at day 60 in some patients was ascribed to recipient T cells and intrathymic progenitors that had survived conditioning. Over the following months the frequencies of hyperexpanded clones went down, and after one year T-cell counts and TCRbeta diversity were mostly credited to newly produced T cells. About two months after transplant, the apparently early recovery of alphabetaT-cell counts reportedly depended on just several hundred clones that had expanded rapidly and came from non-depleted graft cells.

The sequence was obtained from a girl between 2 and 10 years old with aplastic anemia, due to receive a stem cell transplant. The chain joins TRBV11-2 to TRBJ2-1; 13 of the junction bases match TRBD2. Material: PBMCs, obtained before TCRalphabeta/CD19-depleted stem cell transplant. The CDR3 reads as follows: CASSRTGTSGIGPYNEQFF. The DNA sequence reads TGTGCCAGCAGCAGAACCGGGACTAGCGGGATCGGGCCCTACAATGAGCAGTTCTTC. The reference TRBV11-2 and TRBJ2-1 proteins fill in what lies around the CDR3, so the full variable domain reads EAGVAQSPRYKIIEKRQSVAFWCNPISGHATLYWYQQILGQGPKLLIQFQNNGVVDDSQLPKDRFSAERLKGVDSTLKIQPAKLEDSAVYLCASSRTGTSGIGPYNEQFFGPGTRLTVL.